This T cell receptor (beta chain) was identified in a study of OX40 agonist ivuxolimab in advanced cancers. Study-level information: Recorded diagnoses for dose-escalation patients were hepatocellular carcinoma, melanoma, renal cell or head and neck cancer. Study results and caveats: Averaging showed that CD8+ T cells had more expanded clones than CD4+ did. At 0.1 to 3.0 mg/kg and by week 6, CD4+ and CD8+ T cells in the blood had expanded clonally. The study did not work out the antigen specificity of the expanded peripheral T cells.

This clone was found a few times. Its antigen is unidentified. Produced via immunoSEQ multiplex PCR; TCRdb's table is partial and in-frame only. Of about 48,000 clones in the sample, about 89% were seen once. The CDR3 covers 14 residues. Trimming pared 6 bases from V and 0 bases from J, leaving 9 bases between. CDR1 is SGHTA, CDR2 FQGTGA, per germline. The sequence was collected from an adult with an advanced solid tumor such as melanoma, head and neck, liver or kidney cancer. The V call is TRBV7-3, the J call TRBJ1-3; D is uncertain. The material sequenced was CD4+ or CD8+ T cells sorted from blood, taken in a trial of the OX40 agonist ivuxolimab. Here the CDR3 reads CASRRLCSGNTIYF. The CDR3 DNA follows: TGTGCCAGCAGAAGACTATGCTCTGGAAACACCATATATTTT.